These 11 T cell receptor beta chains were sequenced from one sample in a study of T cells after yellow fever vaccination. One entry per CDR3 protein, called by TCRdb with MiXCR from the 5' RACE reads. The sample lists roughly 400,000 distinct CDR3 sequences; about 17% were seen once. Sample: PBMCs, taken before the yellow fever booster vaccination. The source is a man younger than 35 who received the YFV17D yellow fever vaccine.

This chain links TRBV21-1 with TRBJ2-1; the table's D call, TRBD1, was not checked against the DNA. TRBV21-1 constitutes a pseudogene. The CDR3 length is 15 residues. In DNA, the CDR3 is TGTGCCAGCAGCAAGCCGAAAACCCAGGGGAGTGAGCAGTTCTTC. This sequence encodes CASSKPKTQGSEQFF.

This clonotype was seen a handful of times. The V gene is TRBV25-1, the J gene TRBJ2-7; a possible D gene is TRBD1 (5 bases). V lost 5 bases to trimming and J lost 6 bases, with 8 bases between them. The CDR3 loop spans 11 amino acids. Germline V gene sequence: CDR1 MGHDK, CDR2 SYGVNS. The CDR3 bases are TGTGCCAGCAGTCAGGGTCGCGAGCAGTACTTC. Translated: CASSQGREQYF.

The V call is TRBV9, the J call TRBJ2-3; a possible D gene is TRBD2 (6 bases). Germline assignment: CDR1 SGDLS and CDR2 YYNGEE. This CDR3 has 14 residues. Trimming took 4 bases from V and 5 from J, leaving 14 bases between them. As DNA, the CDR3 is TGTGCCAGCAGCCCGGGACTGACAATAGATACGCAGTATTTT. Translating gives CASSPGLTIDTQYF.

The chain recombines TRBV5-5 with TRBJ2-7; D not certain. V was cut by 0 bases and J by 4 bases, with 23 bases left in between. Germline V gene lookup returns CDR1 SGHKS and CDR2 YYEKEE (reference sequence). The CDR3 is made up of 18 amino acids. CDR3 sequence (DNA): TGTGCCAGCAGCTTGGCCCTATCTCCAAGCCGAATCTTTTACGAGCAGTACTTC. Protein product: CASSLALSPSRIFYEQYF.

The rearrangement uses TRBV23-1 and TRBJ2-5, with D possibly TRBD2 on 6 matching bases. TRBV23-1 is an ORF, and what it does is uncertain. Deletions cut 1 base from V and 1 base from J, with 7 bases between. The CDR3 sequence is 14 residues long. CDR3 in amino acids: CASSQWRGQETQYF. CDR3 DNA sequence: TGCGCCAGCAGTCAATGGAGGGGCCAAGAGACCCAGTACTTC.

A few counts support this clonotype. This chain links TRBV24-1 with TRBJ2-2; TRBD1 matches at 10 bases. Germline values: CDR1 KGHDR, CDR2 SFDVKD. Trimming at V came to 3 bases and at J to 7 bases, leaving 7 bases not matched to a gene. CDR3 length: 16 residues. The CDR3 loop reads CATSDRRDRGVGELFF. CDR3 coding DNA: TGTGCCACCAGTGATCGCCGGGACAGGGGCGTCGGGGAGCTGTTTTTT.

The CDR3 DNA follows: TGCGCCAGCAGCTATGATAGAACGGTGGAGACCCAGTACTTC. Its protein is CASSYDRTVETQYF. This chain connects TRBV5-1 to TRBJ2-5; D call uncertain. Germline CDR1 reads SGHRS; CDR2 reads YFSETQ. Trimming stripped 3 bases from V and 5 bases from J, with 14 bases between. The CDR3 length is 14 residues.

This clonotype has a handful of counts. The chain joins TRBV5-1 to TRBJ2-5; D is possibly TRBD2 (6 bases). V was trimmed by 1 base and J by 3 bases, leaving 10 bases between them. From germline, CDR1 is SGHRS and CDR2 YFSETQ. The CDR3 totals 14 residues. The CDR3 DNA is TGCGCCAGCAGCTTGTTTAGCGGAAAAGAGACCCAGTACTTC. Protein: CASSLFSGKETQYF.

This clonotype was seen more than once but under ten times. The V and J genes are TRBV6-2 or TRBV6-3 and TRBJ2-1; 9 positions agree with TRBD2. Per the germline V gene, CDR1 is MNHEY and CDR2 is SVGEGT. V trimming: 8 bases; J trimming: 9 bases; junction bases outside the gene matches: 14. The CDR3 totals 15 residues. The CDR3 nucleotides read TGTGCCAGCTCGATTGGGCGCGGGGGGGCGGCTGAGCAGTTCTTC. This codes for CASSIGRGGAAEQFF.

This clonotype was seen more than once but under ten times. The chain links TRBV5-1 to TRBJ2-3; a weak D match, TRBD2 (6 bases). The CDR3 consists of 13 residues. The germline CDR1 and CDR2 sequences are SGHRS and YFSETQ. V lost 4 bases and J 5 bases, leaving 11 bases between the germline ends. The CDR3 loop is CASSPGGGDTQYF. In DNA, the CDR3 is TGCGCCAGCAGCCCCGGGGGTGGAGATACGCAGTATTTT.

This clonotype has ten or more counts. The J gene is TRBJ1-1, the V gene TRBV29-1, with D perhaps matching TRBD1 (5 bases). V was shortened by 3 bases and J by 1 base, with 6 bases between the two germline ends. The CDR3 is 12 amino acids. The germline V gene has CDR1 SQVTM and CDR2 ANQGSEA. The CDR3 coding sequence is TGCAGCGTTGAGAGGGGGAACACTGAAGCTTTCTTT. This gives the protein CSVERGNTEAFF.